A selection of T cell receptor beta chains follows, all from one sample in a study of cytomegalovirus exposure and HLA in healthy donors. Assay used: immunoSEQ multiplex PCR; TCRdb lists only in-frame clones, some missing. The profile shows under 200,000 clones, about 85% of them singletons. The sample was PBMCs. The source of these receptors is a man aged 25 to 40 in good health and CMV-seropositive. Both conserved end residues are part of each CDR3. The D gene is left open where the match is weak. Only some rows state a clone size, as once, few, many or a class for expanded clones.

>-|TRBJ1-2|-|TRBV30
CAWSLTPPRGYTF
TGTGCCTGGAGCTTAACACCTCCGCGGGGCTACACCTTC
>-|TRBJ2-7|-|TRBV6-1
CASRESATGGEQYF
TGTGCCAGCAGGGAGAGCGCAACCGGCGGCGAGCAGTACTTC
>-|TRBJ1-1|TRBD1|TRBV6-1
CASSTQDRGNTEAFF
TGTGCCAGCAGTACCCAGGACAGGGGTAACACTGAAGCTTTCTTT
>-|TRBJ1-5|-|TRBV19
CASRTIRGGRQPQHF
TGTGCCAGCCGCACCATCCGGGGGGGCCGTCAGCCCCAGCATTTT
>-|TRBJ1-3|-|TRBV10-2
CASGDRSSGNTIYF
TGCGCCAGCGGCGACCGGAGCTCTGGAAACACCATATATTTT
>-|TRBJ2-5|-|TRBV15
CATSRGTGVQETQYF
TGTGCCACCAGCAGAGGCACGGGAGTCCAAGAGACCCAGTACTTC
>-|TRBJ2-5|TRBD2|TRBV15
CATSRDIFGTGGTQYF
TGTGCCACCAGCAGAGATATATTCGGGACGGGAGGGACCCAGTACTTC
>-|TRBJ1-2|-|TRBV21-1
CASSKARGNGYTF
TGTGCCAGCAGCAAAGCGAGGGGGAATGGCTACACCTTC
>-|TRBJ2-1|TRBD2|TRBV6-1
CAVRLAGRYNEQFF
TGTGCCGTTCGCCTAGCGGGACGTTACAATGAGCAGTTCTTC
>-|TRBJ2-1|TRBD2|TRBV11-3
CASLAGPTNEQFF
TGTGCCAGCTTAGCGGGACCAACAAATGAGCAGTTCTTC
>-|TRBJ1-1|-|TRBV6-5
CASSAQGRNTEAFF
TGTGCCAGCAGTGCGCAGGGAAGGAACACTGAAGCTTTCTTT
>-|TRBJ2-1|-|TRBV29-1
CSVGGGLSYNEQFF
TGCAGCGTTGGAGGGGGACTATCCTACAATGAGCAGTTCTTC
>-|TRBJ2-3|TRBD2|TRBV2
CASSGTSGRGGGDTQYF
TGTGCCAGCAGTGGGACTAGCGGGAGGGGAGGAGGAGATACGCAGTATTTT
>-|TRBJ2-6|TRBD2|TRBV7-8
CASSFGVGEGRPGANVLTF
TGTGCCAGCAGCTTTGGGGTTGGGGAGGGACGACCTGGGGCCAACGTCCTGACTTTC
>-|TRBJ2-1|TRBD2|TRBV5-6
CASSLVTSDYNEQFF
TGTGCCAGCAGCTTGGTGACTAGCGACTACAATGAGCAGTTCTTC
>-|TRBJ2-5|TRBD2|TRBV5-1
CASSPGLAGGPQETQYF
TGCGCCAGCAGCCCCGGACTAGCGGGAGGCCCCCAAGAGACCCAGTACTTC
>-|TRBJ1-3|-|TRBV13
CASSPSLSGNTIYF
TGTGCCAGCAGCCCTTCCCTATCTGGAAACACCATATATTTT
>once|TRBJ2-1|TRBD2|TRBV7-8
CASSTVGLAGGWNEQFF
TGTGCCAGCAGCACCGTGGGTTTAGCGGGAGGGTGGAATGAGCAGTTCTTC
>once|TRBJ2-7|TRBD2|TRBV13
CASSPGTSGTYEQYF
TGTGCCAGCAGTCCCGGGACTAGCGGCACCTACGAGCAGTACTTC
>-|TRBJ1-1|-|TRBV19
CASIPGDGQLNTEAFF
TGTGCCAGTATCCCCGGGGACGGACAGTTGAACACTGAAGCTTTCTTT